The 5 T cell receptor beta chains presented below share a single source sample, sequenced in a study of metastatic and nonmetastatic thyroid tumors. TCRdb re-clonotyped the PCR reads via MiXCR. The sample lists some 190 clones, approximately 34% seen once, with roughly 64% in the top ten. Patients were all untreated before their thyroid surgery. What was sequenced was tumor tissue. The receptors here all came from a male donor with papillary thyroid cancer or a benign thyroid nodule (not recorded which). Some clones in this sample may be carry-over from other donors' samples.

The chain couples TRBV7-3 to TRBJ2-3; TRBD2 is a possible D gene (6 bases). Trimming cost V 0 bases and J 4 bases, with 11 bases left between them. Germline lookup yields CDR1 SGHTA and CDR2 FQGTGA. The CDR3 is 15 amino acids. CDR3 in DNA: TGTGCCAGCAGCTTAACTAGCGGAGAATCAGATACGCAGTATTTT. Its protein is CASSLTSGESDTQYF.

This clone has only a few counts. The CDR3 carries no conserved terminal phenylalanine or tryptophan, so it likely arises from a read error. The limits of the CDR3 on the DNA are not certain, so only TCRdb's listed CDR3 is given. The gene calls are TRBV4-1 and TRBJ2-5; TRBD1, the table's D call, lacks a check against the DNA. Germline V gives CDR1 MGHRA, CDR2 YSYEKL. The CDR3 length equals 15 residues, ends included. The CDR3 spells CARQLAGGRGQEAWL.

Within the sample, this clone is large. This sequence joins TRBV27 and TRBJ1-5, with TRBD1 matching over 7 bases. The CDR3 sequence is 14 residues long. After removal of 5 bases from V and 7 bases from J, the junction contained 8 bases not matched to a gene. Germline CDR1 reads MNHEY; CDR2 reads SMNVEV (reference sequence). CDR3 nucleotide sequence: TGTGCCAGCAGTCCCCTGACAGGGCGCCAGCCCCAGCATTTT. The encoded protein is CASSPLTGRQPQHF.

This clone was detected a few times. This sequence joins TRBV6-2 or TRBV6-3 and TRBJ1-1; no firm D call. Germline-derived CDR1 and CDR2 are MNHEY and SVGEGT. The CDR3 has 13 residues. V was shortened by 2 bases and J by 1 base, with 5 bases between the two germline ends. The CDR3 DNA reads TGTGCCAGCAGTTACGGGCAGAACACTGAAGCTTTCTTT. Amino acid sequence: CASSYGQNTEAFF.

Relative to its sample, this clone is hyperexpanded. This rearrangement joins TRBV6-1 to TRBJ1-6; 7 bases align to TRBD1. Per the germline V gene, CDR1 is MNHNS and CDR2 is SASEGT. The CDR3 is made up of 15 amino acids. With 6 bases clipped from V and 8 bases from J, the junction kept 10 bases outside the gene matches. The CDR3 region is CASSLRQGVDSPLHF. The CDR3 DNA is TGTGCCAGCAGCCTAAGACAGGGAGTGGATTCACCCCTCCACTTT.